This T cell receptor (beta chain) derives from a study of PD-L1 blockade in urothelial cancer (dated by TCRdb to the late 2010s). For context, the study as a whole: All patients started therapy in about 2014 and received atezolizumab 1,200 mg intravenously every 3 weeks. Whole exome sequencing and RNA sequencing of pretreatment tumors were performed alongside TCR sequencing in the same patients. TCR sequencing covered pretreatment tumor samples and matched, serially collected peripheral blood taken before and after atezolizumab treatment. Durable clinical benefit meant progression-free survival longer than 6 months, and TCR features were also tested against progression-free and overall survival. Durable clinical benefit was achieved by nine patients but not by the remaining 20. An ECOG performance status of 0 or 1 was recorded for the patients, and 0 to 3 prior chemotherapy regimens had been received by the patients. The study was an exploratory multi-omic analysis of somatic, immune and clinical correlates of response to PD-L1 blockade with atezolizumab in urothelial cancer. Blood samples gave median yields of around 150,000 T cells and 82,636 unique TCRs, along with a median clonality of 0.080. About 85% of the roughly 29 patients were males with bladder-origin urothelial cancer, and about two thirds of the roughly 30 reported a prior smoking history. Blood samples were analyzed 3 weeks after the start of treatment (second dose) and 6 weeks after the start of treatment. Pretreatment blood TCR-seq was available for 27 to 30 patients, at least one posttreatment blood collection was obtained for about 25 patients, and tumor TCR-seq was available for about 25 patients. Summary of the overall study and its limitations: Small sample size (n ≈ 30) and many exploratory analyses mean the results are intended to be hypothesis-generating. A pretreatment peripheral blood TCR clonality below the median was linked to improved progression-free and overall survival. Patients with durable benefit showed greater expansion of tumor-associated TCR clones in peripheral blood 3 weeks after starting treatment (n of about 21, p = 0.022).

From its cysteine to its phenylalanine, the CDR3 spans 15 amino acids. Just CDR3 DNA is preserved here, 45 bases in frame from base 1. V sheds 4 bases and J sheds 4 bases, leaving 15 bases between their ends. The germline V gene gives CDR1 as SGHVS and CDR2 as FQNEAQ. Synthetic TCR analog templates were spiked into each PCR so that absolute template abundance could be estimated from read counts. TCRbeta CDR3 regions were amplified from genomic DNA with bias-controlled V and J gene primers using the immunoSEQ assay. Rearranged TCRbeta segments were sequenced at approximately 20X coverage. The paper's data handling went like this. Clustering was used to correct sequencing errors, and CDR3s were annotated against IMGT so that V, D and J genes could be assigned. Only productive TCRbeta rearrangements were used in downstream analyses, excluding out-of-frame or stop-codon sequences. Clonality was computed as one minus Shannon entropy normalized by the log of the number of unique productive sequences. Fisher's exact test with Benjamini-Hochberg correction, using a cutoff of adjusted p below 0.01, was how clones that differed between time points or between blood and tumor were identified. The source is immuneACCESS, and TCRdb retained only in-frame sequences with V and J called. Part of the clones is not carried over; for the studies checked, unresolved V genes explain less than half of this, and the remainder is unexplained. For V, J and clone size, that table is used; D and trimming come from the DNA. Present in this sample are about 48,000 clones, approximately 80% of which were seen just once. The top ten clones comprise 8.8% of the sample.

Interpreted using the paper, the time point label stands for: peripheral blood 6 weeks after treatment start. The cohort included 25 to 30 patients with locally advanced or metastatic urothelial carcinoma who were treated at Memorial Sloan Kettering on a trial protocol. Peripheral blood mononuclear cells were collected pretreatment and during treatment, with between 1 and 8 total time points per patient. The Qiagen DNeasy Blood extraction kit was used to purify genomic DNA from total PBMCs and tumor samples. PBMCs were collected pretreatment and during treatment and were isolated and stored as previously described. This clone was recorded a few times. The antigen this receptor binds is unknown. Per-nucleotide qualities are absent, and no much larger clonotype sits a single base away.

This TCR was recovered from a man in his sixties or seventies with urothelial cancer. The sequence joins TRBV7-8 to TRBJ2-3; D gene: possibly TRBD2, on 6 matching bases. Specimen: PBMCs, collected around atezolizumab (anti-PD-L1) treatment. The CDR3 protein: CASSSTGTPADTQYF. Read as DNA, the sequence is TGTGCCAGCAGCTCCACCGGGACTCCAGCAGATACGCAGTATTTT.